The next 21 T cell receptor beta chains were all read from a single sample in a study of OX40 agonist ivuxolimab in advanced cancers. Sequencing was performed with immunoSEQ multiplex PCR; in TCRdb, only in-frame clones are kept and a portion is missing. The sample has over 60,000 clones; over 75% are singletons. Sequencing used CD4+ or CD8+ T cells sorted from blood, obtained in a trial of the OX40 agonist ivuxolimab. These receptors came from an adult with an advanced solid tumor such as melanoma, head and neck, liver or kidney cancer.

This chain connects TRBV4-3 to TRBJ2-2; D gene ambiguous. Germline V CDR1 and CDR2: LGHNA, YSLEER. The germline V and J ends were trimmed by 0 bases and 0 bases, with 11 bases remaining between them. This CDR3 comprises 17 residues. CDR3 DNA: TGCGCCAGCAGCCAAGATCAGGTGACGGCGAACACCGGGGAGCTGTTTTTT. Protein sequence: CASSQDQVTANTGELFF.

The V call is TRBV30, the J call TRBJ2-7; D ambiguous. CDR3 size: 16 residues. The V and J ends lost 0 bases and 0 bases respectively, with 15 bases between them. CDR1 and CDR2 from the germline V gene are GTSNPN and SVGIG (reference sequence). The CDR3 DNA is TGTGCCTGGAGTGTATATTTCAGCCCGGGCTCCTACGAGCAGTACTTC. It is translated as CAWSVYFSPGSYEQYF.

This clone was seen a few times. This specimen includes other DNA sequences encoding the same CDR3. This chain links TRBV12-5 with TRBJ2-1; D unresolved. This CDR3 contains 11 residues. V was pared by 0 bases and J by 10 bases, with 4 bases between. The germline CDR1 and CDR2 sequences are LGHNT and FRNRAP. The CDR3 DNA follows: TGTGCTAGTGGTTTGGTCCGGGAGCAGTTCTTC. This gives the protein CASGLVREQFF.

The rearrangement links TRBV11-2 to TRBJ1-5; 7 bases are shared with TRBD1. This CDR3 has 16 residues. In germline, CDR1 is SGHAT, CDR2 FQNNGV. Losses at the gene ends were 2 bases for V and 9 bases for J; bases not matched to a gene: 13. CDR3 protein: CASSLNPIRGGSPQHF. CDR3 sequence (DNA): TGTGCCAGCAGCTTAAATCCCATCAGGGGGGGGTCGCCCCAGCATTTT.

The J gene is TRBJ1-4, the V gene TRBV7-2; possibly TRBD1 for D (6 bases). Germline lookup yields CDR1 SGHTA and CDR2 FQGNSA. V lost 5 bases and J 8 bases, leaving 18 bases between the germline ends. The CDR3 loop spans 15 amino acids. CDR3 bases: TGTGCCAGCAGCCCCCGTGCGGGAACAGGGGAAAAACTGTTTTTT. Translated, it gives CASSPRAGTGEKLFF.

The V gene is TRBV2, the J gene TRBJ1-5; D is perhaps TRBD1 (6 bases). This CDR3 is built from 16 residues. V lost 2 bases and J 2 bases, leaving 13 bases between the germline ends. In germline, CDR1 is SNHLY, CDR2 FYNNEI. The CDR3 region is CASSERWGAGNQPQHF. CDR3 nucleotide sequence: TGTGCCAGCAGTGAACGGTGGGGGGCCGGCAATCAGCCCCAGCATTTT. Full variable domain (rest looked up from reference TRBV2 and TRBJ1-5): EPEVTQTPSHQVTQMGQEVILRCVPISNHLYFYWYRQILGQKVEFLVSFYNNEISEKSEIFDDQFSVERPDGSNFTLKIRSTKLEDSAMYFCASSERWGAGNQPQHFGDGTRLSIL.

This clone was counted once. The chain is built from TRBV6-6 and TRBJ1-2, with 9 bases aligning to TRBD1. The CDR3 is 14 amino acids. J was trimmed by 6 bases and V by 0 bases; bases with no gene match: 2. CDR1 MNHNY and CDR2 SVGAGI come from the germline V gene (reference sequence). This chain's CDR3 is CASSYSGQGDGYTF. As DNA, the CDR3 is TGTGCCAGCAGTTACTCGGGACAGGGCGATGGCTACACCTTC.

The CDR3 region is CASTRDRWDNSPLHF. The CDR3 DNA follows: TGTGCCAGCACTAGAGACAGGTGGGATAATTCACCCCTCCACTTT. The rearrangement links TRBV6-1 to TRBJ1-6; perhaps TRBD1 as D (6 bases). The germline gives CDR1 MNHNS, CDR2 SASEGT. The CDR3 spans 15 residues. The V end was cut by 7 bases, the J end by 5 bases, with 15 bases between.

The genes are TRBV9 and TRBJ2-5; a possible D gene is TRBD2 (6 bases). The ends were cut back, 3 bases at V and 9 bases at J, with 18 bases in the middle. This CDR3 is built from 14 residues. Per the germline V gene, CDR1 is SGDLS and CDR2 is YYNGEE. CDR3 loop: CASSAPGLQSAQYF. The CDR3 bases are TGTGCCAGCAGCGCCCCGGGACTCCAGTCGGCCCAGTACTTC.

The chain has TRBV6-5 and TRBJ2-7; D remains unclear. Germline CDR1 and CDR2: MNHEY and SVGAGI. The CDR3 consists of 11 residues. The germline V and J ends were trimmed by 7 bases and 6 bases, with 10 bases remaining between them. This chain's CDR3 is CASNTGGEQYF. The CDR3 nucleotides are TGTGCCAGCAACACCGGCGGCGAGCAGTACTTC.

This chain joins TRBV5-1 and TRBJ2-2, with 7 bases matching TRBD1. V shed 4 bases, J shed 3 bases, and the junction held 6 bases outside the gene matches. The CDR3 contains 15 residues. Germline V gene lookup returns CDR1 SGHRS and CDR2 YFSETQ. The CDR3 coding sequence is TGCGCCAGCAGCCCGACAGGGAGTGACACCGGGGAGCTGTTTTTT. This gives the protein CASSPTGSDTGELFF.

V is TRBV30 and J is TRBJ2-7; TRBD1 agrees at 12 bases. Germline-derived CDR1 and CDR2 are GTSNPN and SVGIG (reference sequence). This CDR3 has 15 amino acids. J lost 5 bases, V lost 6 bases, and 11 bases had no gene match. The CDR3 DNA sequence: TGTGCCTGTGAGCCGGGACAGGGGGCGCCCCACGAGCAGTACTTC. It encodes CACEPGQGAPHEQYF.

The chain employs TRBV5-4 and TRBJ2-7; D unclear. The germline V gene has CDR1 SGHNT and CDR2 YYREEE (reference sequence). The CDR3 is 13 amino acids. Trimming shortened V by 0 bases and J by 3 bases, and 7 bases separated the two germline ends. DNA for the CDR3: TGTGCCAGCAGCTTGGGGAGTGGCTACGAGCAGTACTTC. It yields the protein CASSLGSGYEQYF.

This clone was detected only a few times. The rearrangement uses TRBV2 and TRBJ1-6, with TRBD1 matching over 9 bases. Germline CDR1 and CDR2: SNHLY and FYNNEI. The CDR3 consists of 14 residues. V trimming: 11 bases; J trimming: 10 bases; junction bases outside the gene matches: 12. CDR3 region: CALLRDREGSPLHF. CDR3 nucleotide sequence: TGTGCCCTACTGAGGGACAGGGAAGGATCACCCCTCCACTTT.

The chain links TRBV6-6 to TRBJ1-1; D unclear. V dropped 1 base and J dropped 3 bases, with 3 bases sitting between them. CDR3 length: 12 residues. Germline V gives CDR1 MNHNY, CDR2 SVGAGI (reference sequence). This CDR3 is CASSYWDTEAFF. CDR3 nucleotide sequence: TGTGCCAGCAGTTACTGGGACACTGAAGCTTTCTTT.

The chain has TRBV10-3 and TRBJ1-6, with 9 nucleotides matching TRBD1. CDR1 and CDR2 (germline): ENHRY, SYGVKD. This CDR3 region has 16 residues. V dropped 2 bases and J dropped 7; count of bases not matched to a gene: 6. CDR3 in DNA: TGTGCCATCAGTGAGCCCGGACAGGGGAGGAATTCACCCCTCCACTTT. This codes for CAISEPGQGRNSPLHF.

The chain links TRBV7-3 to TRBJ2-1; weak D call: TRBD2 (6 bases). Between the trimmed V and J ends, which lost 8 bases and 6 bases, there was a span of 14 bases. CDR1 SGHTA and CDR2 FQGTGA come from the germline V gene. The CDR3 runs to 13 residues. The CDR3 nucleotides are TGTGCCAGCCAGGAGGGGCCCGGCAATGAGCAGTTCTTC. Translation gives CASQEGPGNEQFF.

CDR3 nucleotide sequence: TGTGCCAGCAGTTCGCCGACAGGTATGAACACTGAAGCTTTCTTT. Its protein is CASSSPTGMNTEAFF. The rearrangement uses TRBV6-5 and TRBJ1-1; TRBD1 is a possible D gene (6 bases). The V gene lost 4 bases and the J gene lost 0 bases, with 12 bases spanning the gap. Germline V gene sequence: CDR1 MNHEY, CDR2 SVGAGI. The CDR3 length is 15 residues.

This clone turned up a few times. The CDR3 DNA reads TGTGCCAGCAGCCTTACAGGGCTGAGCTCTGGAAACACCATATATTTT. Amino acid sequence: CASSLTGLSSGNTIYF. The rearrangement uses TRBV5-6 and TRBJ1-3; D is possibly TRBD1 (6 bases). With 4 bases removed from V and 0 bases from J, the gap between germline ends came to 14 bases. The germline CDR1 and CDR2 sequences are SGHDT and YYEEEE. The CDR3 spans 16 residues.

The gene calls are TRBV30 and TRBJ2-6; 7 nucleotides agree with TRBD1. The CDR3 runs to 15 residues. V shed 1 base, J shed 0 bases, and the junction held 0 bases outside the gene matches. The V gene's germline CDR1 is GTSNPN and CDR2 SVGIG (reference sequence). The CDR3 DNA is TGTGCCTGGAGTGAGGGGGCCTCTGGGGCCAACGTCCTGACTTTC. It yields the protein CAWSEGASGANVLTF.

The CDR3 region has the DNA TGTGCCAGCAGCGTATCCTATAGCAATCAGCCCCAGCATTTT. Translated, it gives CASSVSYSNQPQHF. The rearrangement links TRBV9 to TRBJ1-5; D unresolved. Per germline, CDR1 SGDLS and CDR2 YYNGEE. Trimming pared 1 base from V and 0 bases from J, leaving 5 bases between. The CDR3 is 14 residues long.